The sequence of this T cell receptor (beta chain) was determined in a study of T cells after yellow fever vaccination. At the level of the study: Fractions containing few cells were prepared with SMART-Seq v4 Ultra Low Input. Study outcomes and limitations: Detected again after the booster were most primary-vaccination clones, at nearly 97% CD4 and 70% to 90% CD8. Repertoires obtained by FACS sorting could include abundant clonotypes that entered as contaminants from the bulk population.

With regard to this clonotype: Its target is unknown.

The ends were cut back, 3 bases at V and 2 bases at J, with 3 bases in the middle. The germline V gene has CDR1 LNHDA and CDR2 SQIVND (reference sequence). The CDR3 has 12 residues. Making TCR cDNA involved 5'RACE template switching, which added UMIs and a universal primer site. TCRdb re-analysed the 5' RACE reads in MiXCR, keeping a single row per CDR3 protein. The table shows hundreds of thousands of distinct CDR3 sequences, with 8.7% occurring only once. J is TRBJ2-3 and V is TRBV19; D is unresolved. The starting material was PBMCs, obtained on the day of the first yellow fever vaccination. This sequence was found in a man aged 18-30 years who received the YFV17D yellow fever vaccine. CDR3 DNA: TGTGCCAGTAGTATCTACACAGATACGCAGTATTTT. It translates to CASSIYTDTQYF. Using reference TRBV19 and TRBJ2-3 for the parts outside the CDR3, the full variable domain is DGGITQSPKYLFRKEGQNVTLSCEQNLNHDAMYWYRQDPGQGLRLIYYSQIVNDFQKGDIAEGYSVSREKKESFPLTVTSAQKNPTAFYLCASSIYTDTQYFGPGTRLTVL.